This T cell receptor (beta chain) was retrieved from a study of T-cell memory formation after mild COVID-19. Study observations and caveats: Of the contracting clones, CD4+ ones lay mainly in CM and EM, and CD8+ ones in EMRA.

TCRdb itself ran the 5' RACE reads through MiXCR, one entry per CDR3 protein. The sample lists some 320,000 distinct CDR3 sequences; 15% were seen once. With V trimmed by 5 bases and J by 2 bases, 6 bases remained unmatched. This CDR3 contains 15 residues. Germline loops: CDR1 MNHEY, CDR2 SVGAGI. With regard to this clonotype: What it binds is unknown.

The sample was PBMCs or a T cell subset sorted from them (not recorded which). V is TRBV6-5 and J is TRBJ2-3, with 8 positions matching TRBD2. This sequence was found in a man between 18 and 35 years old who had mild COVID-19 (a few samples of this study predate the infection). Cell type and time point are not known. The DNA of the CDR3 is TGTGCCAGCAGTGCACGGGAGGGGTCCACAGATACGCAGTATTTT. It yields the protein CASSAREGSTDTQYF.